These 16 T cell receptor beta chains originate from one sample sequenced in a study of shared T cell receptors in the human thymus. TCRdb's table, derived via immunoSEQ multiplex PCR, lists solely in-frame clones and lacks some. The sample includes about 610,000 clones, 88% of them seen just once. These data were likewise used in another study, on human thymus T cells.

The sample was thymocytes. These receptor sequences come from a boy under two years old with a congenital heart defect.

This rearrangement joins TRBV10-1 to TRBJ2-2; tentatively, D is TRBD1 (5 bases). V lost 4 bases, J lost 3 bases, and 6 bases lay in between. This CDR3 comprises 13 residues. Germline CDR1 is WNHNN and CDR2 is SYGVQD (reference sequence). CDR3 nucleotide sequence: TGCGCCAGCAGTGTAGGGGACACCGGGGAGCTGTTTTTT. Translating gives CASSVGDTGELFF.

V is TRBV2 and J is TRBJ2-2, with 10 positions matching TRBD2. This CDR3 has 20 amino acids. Germline-derived CDR1 and CDR2 are SNHLY and FYNNEI. Trimming at V came to 1 base and at J to 1 base, leaving 12 bases not matched to a gene. The chain's CDR3 is CASSEDRGQGLALNTGELFF. DNA of the CDR3: TGTGCCAGCAGTGAAGACAGGGGTCAGGGACTAGCGTTGAACACCGGGGAGCTGTTTTTT.

This chain joins TRBV7-6 and TRBJ1-1, with a weak D call TRBD1 (5 bases). Germline V lookup: CDR1 SGHVS, CDR2 FNYEAQ. Trimming removed 5 bases from V and 2 bases from J, with 21 bases in between. The CDR3 has 17 residues. The chain's CDR3 is CASSQASRETVNTEAFF. The CDR3 DNA sequence: TGTGCCAGCAGCCAAGCTTCCCGAGAGACAGTAAACACTGAAGCTTTCTTT.

The chain combines TRBV7-9 with TRBJ1-2; 8 bases fit TRBD1. V dropped 5 bases and J dropped 6; count of bases not matched to a gene: 11. The length of the CDR3 is 15 residues. Germline lookup yields CDR1 SEHNR and CDR2 FQNEAQ (reference sequence). The CDR3 bases are TGTGCCAGCAGCACCCGACAGGGGAGGAGGGATGGCTACACCTTC. This translates into CASSTRQGRRDGYTF.

The rearrangement joins TRBV29-1 to TRBJ2-1; TRBD2 agrees at 12 bases. The CDR3 is 14 residues long. The germline gives CDR1 SQVTM, CDR2 ANQGSEA. J lost 10 bases, V lost 4 bases, and 8 bases had no gene match. The CDR3 nucleotides are TGCAGCGTTGGCAGCAGACTAGCGGGAGACGAGCAGTTCTTC. Translated: CSVGSRLAGDEQFF.

This chain links TRBV2 with TRBJ2-1; 7 bases are a match to TRBD2. Germline V CDR1 and CDR2: SNHLY, FYNNEI. The CDR3 consists of 16 residues. Trimming cost V 3 bases and J 0 bases; bases outside gene matches: 5. DNA of the CDR3: TGTGCCAGCAGTGATAGGCGGGAGAGCTCCTACAATGAGCAGTTCTTC. As protein: CASSDRRESSYNEQFF.

The chain is built from TRBV7-9 and TRBJ2-2, with a tentative D call TRBD2 (6 bases). Germline-derived CDR1 and CDR2 are SEHNR and FQNEAQ (reference sequence). The CDR3 runs 15 residues. Trimming shortened V by 4 bases and J by 5 bases, and 14 bases separated the two germline ends. The CDR3 DNA reads as TGTGCCAGCAGCTCTCGGGACTTGGGGACCGGGGAGCTGTTTTTT. Residues: CASSSRDLGTGELFF.

The chain combines TRBV2 with TRBJ1-5, with 10 bases lining up with TRBD1. CDR1 is SNHLY, CDR2 FYNNEI, per germline. This CDR3 has 13 amino acids. The ends lost 7 bases at V and 6 bases at J; junction bases unmatched: 3. The CDR3 loop reads CASTTGGSQPQHF. CDR3 in DNA: TGTGCCAGCACGACAGGGGGCAGTCAGCCCCAGCATTTT.

Worth noting for this clone: Additional DNA sequences in this sample encode the identical CDR3. The chain recombines TRBV29-1 with TRBJ2-2; perhaps TRBD1 as D (6 bases). Germline V gives CDR1 SQVTM, CDR2 ANQGSEA. The CDR3 has 15 residues. V lost 6 bases, J lost 4 bases, and 18 bases lay in between. CDR3 loop: CSVGAGRTGTGELFF. In DNA, the CDR3 is TGCAGCGTGGGGGCTGGTCGAACGGGCACCGGGGAGCTGTTTTTT.

The chain couples TRBV4-3 to TRBJ2-1; D perhaps matches TRBD2 (5 bases). Germline assignment: CDR1 LGHNA and CDR2 YSLEER. The CDR3 covers 16 residues. V was cut by 1 base and J by 1 base, with 11 bases left in between. The CDR3 loop reads CASSQGTAASYNEQFF. CDR3 bases: TGCGCCAGCAGCCAAGGGACTGCCGCATCCTACAATGAGCAGTTCTTC.

This clone was observed once. V and J are TRBV4-1 and TRBJ2-7; perhaps TRBD1 as D (6 bases). Germline assignment: CDR1 MGHRA and CDR2 YSYEKL. The CDR3 is 14 amino acids. The V end lost 3 bases, the J end lost 5 bases, and 14 bases lay between the germline ends. The CDR3 bases are TGCGCCAGCAGCCACCCACAGGGTATCCACGAGCAGTACTTC. Translating gives CASSHPQGIHEQYF.

V gene TRBV25-1 combines with J gene TRBJ2-7; 8 bases are shared with TRBD2. The CDR3 runs to 17 residues. The germline gives CDR1 MGHDK, CDR2 SYGVNS. With V trimmed by 2 bases and J by 6 bases, 15 bases remained unmatched. CDR3 sequence (DNA): TGTGCCAGCAGTGAACTAGCGGGTGTGCTAGGGGGGGGCGAGCAGTACTTC. This encodes CASSELAGVLGGGEQYF.

In DNA form, the CDR3 reads TGTGCCAGCAGCAAAGCGAGACAGGGGTGGGCCGGGGAGCTGTTTTTT. Amino acids: CASSKARQGWAGELFF. J is TRBJ2-2 and V is TRBV21-1; TRBD1, as called in the table, went unchecked against the DNA. TRBV21-1 is reported as a pseudogene. The CDR3 loop spans 16 amino acids.

Comments on this clone: Additional DNA sequences in this sample encode the identical CDR3. This chain links TRBV6-5 with TRBJ1-5, with TRBD1 matching over 9 bases. V gave up 4 bases and J gave up 1 base; unmatched junction bases: 2. This CDR3 is 15 amino acids long. CDR1 MNHEY and CDR2 SVGAGI come from the germline V gene. This CDR3 is CASSSGQGSNQPQHF. CDR3 DNA sequence: TGTGCCAGCAGTTCGGGACAGGGAAGCAATCAGCCCCAGCATTTT.

CDR3 in DNA: TGTGCCAGCAGCTTGGCAAGAGCTAGCGGTTACAATGAGCAGTTCTTC. This translates into CASSLARASGYNEQFF. This chain links TRBV5-4 with TRBJ2-1; the match to TRBD2 covers 7 bases. The length of the CDR3 is 16 residues. Per germline, CDR1 SGHNT and CDR2 YYREEE (reference sequence). With V trimmed by 0 bases and J by 4 bases, 7 bases remained unmatched.

Of note for this clone: At one end the junction does not follow the germline gene, possibly because of a read error. V is TRBV20-1 and J is TRBJ2-1; TRBD1 matches at 8 bases. From germline, CDR1 is DFQATT and CDR2 SNEGSKA (reference sequence). This CDR3 contains 10 residues. CDR3: CSARSGQALF. CDR3 in DNA: TGCAGTGCTAGGTCGGGACAGGCTCTCTTC.